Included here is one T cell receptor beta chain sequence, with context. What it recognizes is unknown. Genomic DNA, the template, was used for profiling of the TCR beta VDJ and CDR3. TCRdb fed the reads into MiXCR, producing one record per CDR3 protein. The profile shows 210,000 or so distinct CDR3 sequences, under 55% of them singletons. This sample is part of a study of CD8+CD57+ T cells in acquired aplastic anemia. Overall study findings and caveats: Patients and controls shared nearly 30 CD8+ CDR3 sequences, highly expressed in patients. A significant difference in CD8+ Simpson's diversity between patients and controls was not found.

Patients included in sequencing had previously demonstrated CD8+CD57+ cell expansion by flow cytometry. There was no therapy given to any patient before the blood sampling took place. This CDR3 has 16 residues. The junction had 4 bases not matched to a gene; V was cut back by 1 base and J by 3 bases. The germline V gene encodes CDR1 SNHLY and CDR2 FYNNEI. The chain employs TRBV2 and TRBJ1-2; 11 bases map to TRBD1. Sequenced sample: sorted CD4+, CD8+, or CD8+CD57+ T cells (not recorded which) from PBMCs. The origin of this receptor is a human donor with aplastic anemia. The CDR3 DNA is TGTGCCAGCAGTGAAGATCGGGACAGGGGGTACTATGGCTACACCTTC. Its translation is CASSEDRDRGYYGYTF.